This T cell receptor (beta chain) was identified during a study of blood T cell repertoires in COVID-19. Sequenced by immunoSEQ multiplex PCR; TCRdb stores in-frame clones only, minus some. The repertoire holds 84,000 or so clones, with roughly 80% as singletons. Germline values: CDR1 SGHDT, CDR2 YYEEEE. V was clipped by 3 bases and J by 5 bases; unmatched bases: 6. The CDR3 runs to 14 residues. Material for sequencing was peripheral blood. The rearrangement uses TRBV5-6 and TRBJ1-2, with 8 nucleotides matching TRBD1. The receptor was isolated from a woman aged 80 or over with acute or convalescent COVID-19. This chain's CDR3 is CASSSRTGSYGYTF. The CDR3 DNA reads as TGTGCCAGCAGCTCGAGGACAGGGTCTTATGGCTACACCTTC. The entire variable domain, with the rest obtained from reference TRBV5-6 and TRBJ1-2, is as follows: DAGVTQSPTHLIKTRGQQVTLRCSPKSGHDTVSWYQQALGQGPQFIFQYYEEEERQRGNFPDRFSGHQFPNYSSELNVNALLLGDSALYLCASSSRTGSYGYTFGSGTRLTVV.